Listed here are 23 T cell receptor beta chains from one sample, sequenced in a study of T cell responses to AZD1222 COVID-19 vaccine. Here immunoSEQ multiplex PCR was the method, and the copy in TCRdb shows in-frame clones only, minus some. This sample has about 110,000 clones; just under 95% occur once, and the top ten carry under 2.5%. The starting material was peripheral blood, obtained on day 0 of AZD1222 vaccination. The receptors shown here come from an adult in good health.

The chain joins TRBV19 to TRBJ1-5; no firm D call. The CDR3 sequence is 14 residues long. Deletions cut 7 bases from V and 1 base from J, with 11 bases between. Germline-derived CDR1 and CDR2 are LNHDA and SQIVND (reference sequence). The CDR3 region has the DNA TGTGCCAGTACCCAGCCGCAGAGCAATCAGCCCCAGCATTTT. Its translation is CASTQPQSNQPQHF.

This sequence joins TRBV6-1 and TRBJ2-1; no clear D. The V gene lost 0 bases and the J gene lost 6 bases, with 12 bases spanning the gap. The length of the CDR3 is 15 residues. Germline CDR1 and CDR2: MNHNS and SASEGT. CDR3 loop: CASSEALSPLNEQFF. The CDR3 nucleotides are TGTGCCAGCAGTGAAGCGCTTTCCCCCCTCAATGAGCAGTTCTTC.

V gene TRBV7-9 combines with J gene TRBJ1-1, with D maybe TRBD1 (6 bases). This CDR3 has 16 residues. Trimming left V 0 bases short and J 5 bases short, with 16 bases between. The germline V gene has CDR1 SEHNR and CDR2 FQNEAQ (reference sequence). CDR3: CASSLALGGAGTEAFF. The CDR3 DNA reads as TGTGCCAGCAGCTTAGCGCTGGGGGGCGCCGGAACTGAAGCTTTCTTT. Supplemented by reference TRBV7-9 and TRBJ1-1, the full variable domain reads DTGVSQNPRHKITKRGQNVTFRCDPISEHNRLYWYRQTLGQGPEFLTYFQNEAQLEKSRLLSDRFSAERPKGSFSTLEIQRTEQGDSAMYLCASSLALGGAGTEAFFGQGTRLTVV.

The rearrangement uses TRBV27 and TRBJ2-7; no reliable D call. The CDR3 is 13 amino acids. Per germline, CDR1 MNHEY and CDR2 SMNVEV (reference sequence). V was trimmed by 5 bases and J by 4 bases, leaving 12 bases between them. The CDR3 DNA sequence: TGTGCCAGCAGTCCCCGGGTTTCATACGAGCAGTACTTC. Its protein product is CASSPRVSYEQYF.

The chain recombines TRBV12-3 or TRBV12-4 with TRBJ1-1, with D hard to call. V lost 7 bases to trimming and J lost 5 bases, with 14 bases between them. The CDR3 is 13 residues long. CDR3 in amino acids: CASKNTRRTEAFF. CDR3 DNA: TGTGCCAGCAAAAACACGAGGCGGACTGAAGCTTTCTTT.

This clone was observed a few times. V is TRBV5-1 and J is TRBJ2-1, with D tentatively TRBD1 or TRBD2 (5 bases each). Germline V CDR1 and CDR2: SGHRS, YFSETQ. This CDR3 is built from 16 residues. V lost 0 bases and J lost 2, with 12 bases in between. The CDR3 DNA sequence: TGCGCCAGCAGCTTGGACGCGCCGGGGCCCTACAATGAGCAGTTCTTC. Encoded protein: CASSLDAPGPYNEQFF. The full variable domain, in which reference TRBV5-1 and TRBJ2-1 provide the parts outside the CDR3, is KAGVTQTPRYLIKTRGQQVTLSCSPISGHRSVSWYQQTPGQGLQFLFEYFSETQRNKGNFPGRFSGRQFSNSRSEMNVSTLELGDSALYLCASSLDAPGPYNEQFFGPGTRLTVL.

This clone has a single count. V usage is TRBV6-5 and J usage is TRBJ2-7; D may match TRBD1 or TRBD2 (5 bases each). Trimming took off 6 bases at V and 2 bases at J, with 17 bases between the two ends. CDR1 is MNHEY and CDR2 is SVGAGI in the germline V gene. The CDR3 length is 15 residues. CDR3 amino acids: CASSDAGTGAYEQYF. The CDR3 DNA reads as TGTGCCAGCAGCGACGCCGGGACCGGAGCCTACGAGCAGTACTTC.

The rearrangement links TRBV6-5 to TRBJ2-5; TRBD2 matches at 10 bases. The V segment lost 10 bases and the J segment 5 bases; nucleotides outside the gene matches: 4. The CDR3 has 12 amino acids. CDR1 is MNHEY and CDR2 is SVGAGI in the germline V gene. In nucleotides, the CDR3 is TGTGCCACGAAGACTAGCGGGGAGACCCAGTACTTC. It yields the protein CATKTSGETQYF.

CDR3 nucleotides: TGCAGCGTCCGGTGGGGCAATTTGCATGGCTACACCTTC. Translated, it gives CSVRWGNLHGYTF. The chain has TRBV29-1 and TRBJ1-2; TRBD1 might be the D (5 bases). The germline gives CDR1 SQVTM, CDR2 ANQGSEA. This CDR3 contains 13 residues. V lost 6 bases, J lost 6 bases, and 17 bases lay in between.

This sequence joins TRBV6-6 and TRBJ1-3; D is uncertain. Per the germline V gene, CDR1 is MNHNY and CDR2 is SVGAGI (reference sequence). CDR3 length: 15 residues. Trimming stripped 6 bases from V and 0 bases from J, with 12 bases between. CDR3 bases: TGTGCCAGCAGCCCCGGTCACAGCTCTGGAAACACCATATATTTT. This codes for CASSPGHSSGNTIYF.

The chain couples TRBV24-1 to TRBJ2-7; D could derive from TRBD1 or TRBD2 (5 bases each). The germline V gene has CDR1 KGHDR and CDR2 SFDVKD. Trimming cost V 10 bases and J 7 bases, with 19 bases left between them. CDR3 length: 13 residues. CDR3 in DNA: TGTGCCACAAGCAATACCAGAGGGGAAGAGCAGTACTTC. Amino acids: CATSNTRGEEQYF.

This clone was seen only once. The rearrangement uses TRBV7-8 and TRBJ2-1; 13 nucleotides match TRBD2. Trimming took 5 bases from V and 1 from J; bases not matched to a gene: 8. The CDR3 totals 18 residues. Per germline, CDR1 SGHVS and CDR2 FQNEAQ. The CDR3 sequence is CASSRLAGGSLSYNEQFF. The CDR3 DNA sequence: TGTGCCAGCAGCCGACTAGCGGGGGGATCCCTTTCCTACAATGAGCAGTTCTTC.

The chain joins TRBV11-2 to TRBJ1-3, with 7 bases lining up with TRBD1. This CDR3 has 14 amino acids. V lost 5 bases to trimming and J lost 5 bases; unmatched junction nucleotides: 6. CDR1 is SGHAT and CDR2 is FQNNGV in the germline V gene. As DNA, the CDR3 is TGTGCCAGCAGCCCCGGGACAGAGAGAAACACCATATATTTT. Its protein product is CASSPGTERNTIYF. The variable domain in full, with the rest retrieved from reference TRBV11-2 and TRBJ1-3, is EAGVAQSPRYKIIEKRQSVAFWCNPISGHATLYWYQQILGQGPKLLIQFQNNGVVDDSQLPKDRFSAERLKGVDSTLKIQPAKLEDSAVYLCASSPGTERNTIYFGEGSWLTVV.

This clone was recorded once. This sequence joins TRBV6-4 and TRBJ2-1, with TRBD2 as a possible D gene (5 bases). The CDR3 covers 16 residues. The V and J ends lost 0 bases and 1 base respectively, with 10 bases between them. The germline V gene encodes CDR1 MRHNA and CDR2 SNTAGT. The CDR3: CASSDSAGQSYNEQFF. The CDR3 bases are TGTGCCAGCAGTGACTCTGCGGGTCAGTCCTACAATGAGCAGTTCTTC.

CDR3 in DNA: TGTGCCAGCAGCGTAGAGTGGAGTTCCTACAATGAGCAGTTCTTC. It codes for CASSVEWSSYNEQFF. The chain combines TRBV9 with TRBJ2-1; D is uncertain. The CDR3 totals 15 residues. Germline CDR1 reads SGDLS; CDR2 reads YYNGEE. The germline V and J ends were trimmed by 0 bases and 1 base, with 8 bases remaining between them.

The rearrangement links TRBV4-1 to TRBJ2-1; D not resolved. V shed 5 bases and J shed 0 bases, with 11 bases lying between them. There are 15 residues in the CDR3. Germline V gives CDR1 MGHRA, CDR2 YSYEKL. The CDR3 DNA reads TGCGCCAGCAGCGAAAACTTTGGCTCCTACAATGAGCAGTTCTTC. It translates to CASSENFGSYNEQFF.

This clone was seen once. The chain employs TRBV28 and TRBJ1-5; tentative D call: TRBD1 (6 bases). Per germline, CDR1 MDHEN and CDR2 SYDVKM. The CDR3 loop spans 14 amino acids. V shed 8 bases and J shed 2 bases, with 13 bases lying between them. The CDR3 nucleotides are TGTGCCAGCTGGGGGGCGCGGGGCAATCAGCCCCAGCATTTT. As protein: CASWGARGNQPQHF.

The rearrangement uses TRBV29-1 and TRBJ2-7; D assignment may be TRBD1 or TRBD2 (6 bases each). The CDR3 extends over 12 amino acids. Germline-derived CDR1 and CDR2 are SQVTM and ANQGSEA. Trimming cost V 5 bases and J 3 bases, with 11 bases left between them. CDR3 nucleotide sequence: TGCAGCGTTCGCGGGACATACTACGAGCAGTACTTC. Protein: CSVRGTYYEQYF.

The chain uses TRBV4-2 and TRBJ1-1; D gene ambiguous. Between the trimmed V and J ends, which lost 7 bases and 1 base, there was a span of 10 bases. CDR1 is LGHNA, CDR2 YNFKEQ, per germline. The CDR3 spans 13 residues. The CDR3 protein is CASTKLGNTEAFF. The CDR3 nucleotides are TGTGCCAGCACCAAACTGGGGAACACTGAAGCTTTCTTT.

This chain joins TRBV6-1 and TRBJ2-7, with D hard to call. Looked up from germline, CDR1 is MNHNS and CDR2 is SASEGT. The CDR3 contains 14 residues. V shed 7 bases and J shed 0 bases, with 13 bases lying between them. CDR3 coding DNA: TGTGCCAGCACTCTAGGTCCCAGCTCCTACGAGCAGTACTTC. The encoded protein is CASTLGPSSYEQYF.

This rearrangement joins TRBV30 to TRBJ1-2; no firm D call. The CDR3 totals 17 residues. Germline CDR1 and CDR2: GTSNPN and SVGIG (reference sequence). The ends were cut back, 4 bases at V and 0 bases at J, with 21 bases in the middle. The CDR3 region is CAWTTGVQFTPNYGYTF. The CDR3 DNA reads as TGTGCCTGGACCACCGGGGTGCAGTTTACCCCTAACTATGGCTACACCTTC.

The rearrangement uses TRBV18 and TRBJ1-1, with TRBD1 identical over 8 bases. CDR1 and CDR2 from the germline V gene are KGHSH and LQKENI. J was trimmed by 2 bases and V by 4 bases; bases with no gene match: 6. The CDR3 loop spans 15 amino acids. The CDR3 protein is CASSRVGQGNTEAFF. CDR3 DNA sequence: TGTGCCAGCTCACGAGTAGGACAGGGCAACACTGAAGCTTTCTTT.

The CDR3, as DNA: TGCGCCAGCAGCTTAAGAGCGTACAATGAGCAGTTCTTC. Protein product: CASSLRAYNEQFF. This chain joins TRBV5-1 and TRBJ2-1; D ambiguous. V lost 2 bases and J 4 bases, leaving 7 bases between the germline ends. Per the germline V gene, CDR1 is SGHRS and CDR2 is YFSETQ. The CDR3 sequence is 13 residues long.